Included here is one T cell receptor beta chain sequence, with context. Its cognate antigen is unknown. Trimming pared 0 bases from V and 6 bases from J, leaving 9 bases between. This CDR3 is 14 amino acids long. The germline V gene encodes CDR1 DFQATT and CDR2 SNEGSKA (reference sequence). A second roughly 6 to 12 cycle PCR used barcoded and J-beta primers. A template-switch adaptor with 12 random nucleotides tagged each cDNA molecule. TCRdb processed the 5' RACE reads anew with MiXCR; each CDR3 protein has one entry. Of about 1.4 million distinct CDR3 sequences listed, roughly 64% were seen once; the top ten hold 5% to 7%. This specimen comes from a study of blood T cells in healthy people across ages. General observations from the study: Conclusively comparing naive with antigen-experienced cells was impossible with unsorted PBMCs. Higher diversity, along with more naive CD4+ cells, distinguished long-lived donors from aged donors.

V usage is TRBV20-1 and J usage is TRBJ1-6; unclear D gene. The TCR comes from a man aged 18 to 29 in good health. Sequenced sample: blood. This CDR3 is CSARDEPPNSPLHF. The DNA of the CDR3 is TGCAGTGCTAGAGACGAGCCACCTAATTCACCCCTCCACTTT.